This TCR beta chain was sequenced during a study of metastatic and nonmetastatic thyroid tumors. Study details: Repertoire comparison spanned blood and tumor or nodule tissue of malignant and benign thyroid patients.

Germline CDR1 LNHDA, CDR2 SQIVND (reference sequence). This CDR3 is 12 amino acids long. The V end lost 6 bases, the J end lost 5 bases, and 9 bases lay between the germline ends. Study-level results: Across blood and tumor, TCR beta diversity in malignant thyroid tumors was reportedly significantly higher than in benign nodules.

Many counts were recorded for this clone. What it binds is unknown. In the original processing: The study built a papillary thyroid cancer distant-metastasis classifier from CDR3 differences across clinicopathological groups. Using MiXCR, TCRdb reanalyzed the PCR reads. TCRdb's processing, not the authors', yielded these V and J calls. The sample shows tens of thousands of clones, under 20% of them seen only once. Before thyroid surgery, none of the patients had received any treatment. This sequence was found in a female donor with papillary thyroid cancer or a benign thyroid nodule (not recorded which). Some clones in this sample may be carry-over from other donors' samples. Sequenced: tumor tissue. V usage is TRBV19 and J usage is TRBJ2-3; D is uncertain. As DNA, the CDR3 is TGTGCCAGTAGCTACGTCCGAGATACGCAGTATTTT. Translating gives CASSYVRDTQYF. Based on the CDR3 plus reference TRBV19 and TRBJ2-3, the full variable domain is DGGITQSPKYLFRKEGQNVTLSCEQNLNHDAMYWYRQDPGQGLRLIYYSQIVNDFQKGDIAEGYSVSREKKESFPLTVTSAQKNPTAFYLCASSYVRDTQYFGPGTRLTVL.